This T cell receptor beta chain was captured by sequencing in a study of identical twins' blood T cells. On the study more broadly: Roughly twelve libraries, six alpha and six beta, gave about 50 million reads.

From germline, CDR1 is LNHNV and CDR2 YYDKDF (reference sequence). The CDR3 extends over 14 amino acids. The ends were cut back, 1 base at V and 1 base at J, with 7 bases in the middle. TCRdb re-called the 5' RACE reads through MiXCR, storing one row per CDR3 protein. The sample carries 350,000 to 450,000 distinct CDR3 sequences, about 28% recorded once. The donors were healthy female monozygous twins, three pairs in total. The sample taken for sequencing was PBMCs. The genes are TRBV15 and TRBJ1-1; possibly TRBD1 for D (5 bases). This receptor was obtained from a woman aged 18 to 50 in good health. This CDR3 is CATSRAGGNTEAFF. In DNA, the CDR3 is TGTGCCACCAGCAGAGCGGGGGGGAACACTGAAGCTTTCTTT.